One sample yielded the 25 T cell receptor beta chains listed below, sequenced in a study of long-term antiretroviral therapy in people with HIV. Running of the v3.0 immunoSEQ assay took place at survey level. The method was immunoSEQ multiplex PCR; TCRdb's version includes in-frame clones alone and lacks a portion of them. The sample yields about 8,600 clones, 75% to 80% seen once. The sequencing used unsorted PBMCs, collected 0.6 years before starting antiretroviral therapy. Receptor source: a man aged 35 to 55 with HIV.

The gene calls are TRBV5-6 and TRBJ1-2, with TRBD1 matching over 7 bases. V lost 2 bases, J lost 5 bases, and 6 bases stayed unmatched. The length of the CDR3 is 14 residues. Germline values: CDR1 SGHDT, CDR2 YYEEEE. CDR3 sequence reads: CASSLAQQGYGYTF. As DNA, the CDR3 is TGTGCCAGCAGCTTAGCTCAACAGGGGTATGGCTACACCTTC. The whole variable domain, remainder taken from reference TRBV5-6 and TRBJ1-2, is DAGVTQSPTHLIKTRGQQVTLRCSPKSGHDTVSWYQQALGQGPQFIFQYYEEEERQRGNFPDRFSGHQFPNYSSELNVNALLLGDSALYLCASSLAQQGYGYTFGSGTRLTVV.

The chain combines TRBV10-3 with TRBJ1-3, with D unresolved. This CDR3 is built from 13 residues. V was cut by 7 bases and J by 1 base, with 8 bases left in between. Germline CDR1 and CDR2: ENHRY and SYGVKD. CDR3 bases: TGTGCCATCACGGCCGTTTCTGGAAACACCATATATTTT. Its translation is CAITAVSGNTIYF.

In this sample, this clone turned up a few times. The chain carries TRBV7-9 and TRBJ1-5; 7 bases are a match to TRBD1. The germline gives CDR1 SEHNR, CDR2 FQNEAQ (reference sequence). CDR3 length equals 16 residues. The junction had 7 bases not matched to a gene; V was cut back by 5 bases and J by 0 bases. The DNA for the CDR3 is TGTGCCAGCAGCGACAGGGCTGGTGGTAGCAATCAGCCCCAGCATTTT. This gives the protein CASSDRAGGSNQPQHF.

This sequence joins TRBV18 and TRBJ1-1, with D possibly being TRBD1 (5 bases). Trimming shortened V by 6 bases and J by 1 base, and 9 bases separated the two germline ends. This CDR3 contains 13 residues. In germline, CDR1 is KGHSH, CDR2 LQKENI. The CDR3 loop reads CASSRTPNTEAFF. CDR3 DNA: TGTGCCAGCTCTCGGACACCGAACACTGAAGCTTTCTTT.

The CDR3 DNA is TGTGCCAGCAGCACGCCCGGACAAATCAACACTGAAGCTTTCTTT. The encoded protein is CASSTPGQINTEAFF. The chain combines TRBV7-9 with TRBJ1-1; TRBD1 is a possible D gene (5 bases). This CDR3 region has 15 residues. Germline assignment: CDR1 SEHNR and CDR2 FQNEAQ (reference sequence). The germline V and J ends were trimmed by 5 bases and 2 bases, with 15 bases remaining between them. Together with reference TRBV7-9 and TRBJ1-1, the CDR3 gives the full variable domain: DTGVSQNPRHKITKRGQNVTFRCDPISEHNRLYWYRQTLGQGPEFLTYFQNEAQLEKSRLLSDRFSAERPKGSFSTLEIQRTEQGDSAMYLCASSTPGQINTEAFFGQGTRLTVV.

The chain is built from TRBV7-9 and TRBJ1-2; 7 bases are a match to TRBD1. There are 14 residues in the CDR3. V shed 6 bases, J shed 4 bases, and the junction held 8 bases outside the gene matches. From germline, CDR1 is SEHNR and CDR2 FQNEAQ (reference sequence). The CDR3, as DNA: TGTGCCAGCAGTAGCTTACAGGGGACCTATGGCTACACCTTC. Encoded protein: CASSSLQGTYGYTF.

DNA for the CDR3: TGTGCCAGCTCACCGGGCGTAGTTTTGGACCAAGAGACCCAGTACTTC. Translating gives CASSPGVVLDQETQYF. This sequence joins TRBV18 and TRBJ2-5; D unclear. CDR1 and CDR2 from the germline V gene are KGHSH and LQKENI. Trimming removed 3 bases from V and 0 bases from J, with 14 bases in between. The CDR3 has 16 residues. Supplemented by reference TRBV18 and TRBJ2-5, the full variable domain reads NAGVMQNPRHLVRRRGQEARLRCSPMKGHSHVYWYRQLPEEGLKFMVYLQKENIIDESGMPKERFSAEFPKEGPSILRIQQVVRGDSAAYFCASSPGVVLDQETQYFGPGTRLLVL.

The chain carries TRBV18 and TRBJ2-2; D unresolved. The V gene lost 2 bases and the J gene lost 1 base, with 8 bases spanning the gap. Germline V gene lookup returns CDR1 KGHSH and CDR2 LQKENI. The CDR3 consists of 15 residues. CDR3 sequence reads: CASSPGVGNTGELFF. The CDR3 region has the DNA TGTGCCAGCTCACCAGGGGTCGGGAACACCGGGGAGCTGTTTTTT.

This clone appeared a few times. The chain recombines TRBV7-8 with TRBJ1-2; TRBD1 is a possible D gene (5 bases). The CDR3 sequence is 13 residues long. Germline V gene sequence: CDR1 SGHVS, CDR2 FQNEAQ. V was cut by 3 bases and J by 8 bases, with 13 bases left in between. The CDR3 bases are TGTGCCAGCAGCTTGGGACCAACGGGGGGCTACACCTTC. Translated, it gives CASSLGPTGGYTF.

This chain uses TRBV6-6 with TRBJ1-1, with D possibly matching TRBD1 (5 bases). Germline loops: CDR1 MNHNY, CDR2 SVGAGI (reference sequence). Trimming shortened V by 0 bases and J by 1 base, and 6 bases separated the two germline ends. The CDR3 totals 14 residues. CDR3 bases: TGTGCCAGCAGTTACTCTGGGGGGAACACTGAAGCTTTCTTT. This codes for CASSYSGGNTEAFF.

CDR3 in DNA: TGCGCCAGCAGGCACCTAGAGGCCTCCTACAATGAGCAGTTCTTC. The encoded protein is CASRHLEASYNEQFF. The J gene is TRBJ2-1, the V gene TRBV5-1; D call uncertain. CDR3 length: 15 amino acids. The V gene lost 5 bases and the J gene lost 0 bases, with 12 bases spanning the gap. The germline V gene has CDR1 SGHRS and CDR2 YFSETQ. The full variable domain, rest sourced from reference TRBV5-1 and TRBJ2-1, is KAGVTQTPRYLIKTRGQQVTLSCSPISGHRSVSWYQQTPGQGLQFLFEYFSETQRNKGNFPGRFSGRQFSNSRSEMNVSTLELGDSALYLCASRHLEASYNEQFFGPGTRLTVL.

This clone showed up just once. The chain combines TRBV21-1 with TRBJ1-5; the DNA was not compared with TRBD1, the D call given in the table. TRBV21-1 is described as a pseudogene. The CDR3 length is 21 residues. CDR3 sequence: CASSNRVTSGVRQGEGQPQHF. The CDR3 DNA follows: TGTGCCAGCAGCAATAGGGTGACGTCCGGGGTGAGACAGGGGGAGGGTCAGCCCCAGCATTTT.

The chain couples TRBV7-2 to TRBJ1-1; D might be TRBD1 (6 bases). The CDR3 is 15 residues long. V was trimmed by 1 base and J by 0 bases, leaving 9 bases between them. Germline CDR1 SGHTA, CDR2 FQGNSA. The CDR3 region is CASSLDGGLNTEAFF. In DNA form, the CDR3 reads TGTGCCAGCAGCTTAGATGGGGGGCTGAACACTGAAGCTTTCTTT.

The chain uses TRBV6-1 and TRBJ1-5; D ambiguous. This CDR3 contains 15 residues. V gave up 3 bases and J gave up 1 base, with 10 bases separating them. CDR1 is MNHNS, CDR2 SASEGT, per germline. CDR3 amino acids: CASSEAGGSNQPQHF. CDR3 DNA sequence: TGTGCCAGCAGTGAGGCTGGTGGGAGCAATCAGCCCCAGCATTTT.

The chain has TRBV6-1 and TRBJ1-5, with D unclear. This CDR3 contains 13 residues. V was shortened by 3 bases and J by 3 bases, with 6 bases between the two germline ends. Looked up from germline, CDR1 is MNHNS and CDR2 is SASEGT. The CDR3 reads CASSEMPNQPQHF. CDR3 DNA: TGTGCCAGCAGTGAGATGCCCAATCAGCCCCAGCATTTT.

The chain combines TRBV30 with TRBJ1-1; D gene uncertain. CDR1 and CDR2 (germline): GTSNPN, SVGIG (reference sequence). V was shortened by 0 bases and J by 4 bases, with 12 bases between the two germline ends. The CDR3 consists of 14 residues. The DNA for the CDR3 is TGTGCCTGGAGTGTACTGGAGGGTAGCACTGAAGCTTTCTTT. Encoded protein: CAWSVLEGSTEAFF.

The chain uses TRBV7-7 and TRBJ2-1, with TRBD2 matching 9 bases. The CDR3 length is 14 residues. With 3 bases clipped from V and 5 bases from J, the junction kept 2 bases outside the gene matches. Germline loops: CDR1 SSHAT, CDR2 FNYEAQ (reference sequence). The CDR3 coding sequence is TGTGCCAGCAGCTTGAGACTAGCGGACAATGAGCAGTTCTTC. Its protein product is CASSLRLADNEQFF. Variable domain in full (rest from reference TRBV7-7 and TRBJ2-1): GAGVSQSPRYKVTKRGQDVTLRCDPISSHATLYWYQQALGQGPEFLTYFNYEAQPDKSGLPSDRFSAERPEGSISTLTIQRTEQRDSAMYRCASSLRLADNEQFFGPGTRLTVL.

A few counts support this clone. This chain joins TRBV27 and TRBJ1-6; D is undetermined. The V gene's germline CDR1 is MNHEY and CDR2 SMNVEV (reference sequence). This CDR3 is 14 amino acids long. Trimming shortened V by 6 bases and J by 10 bases, and 16 bases separated the two germline ends. The CDR3 coding sequence is TGTGCCAGCAGGCTGGCGGATATCAGGTCACCCCTCCACTTT. Residues: CASRLADIRSPLHF.

The table lists this clone with a count of one. This sequence joins TRBV19 and TRBJ2-3, with a tentative D call TRBD2 (6 bases). With 8 bases removed from V and 2 bases from J, the gap between germline ends came to 14 bases. The CDR3 consists of 14 residues. Germline V gene sequence: CDR1 LNHDA, CDR2 SQIVND (reference sequence). This chain's CDR3 is CASSLALYTDTQYF. CDR3 sequence (DNA): TGTGCCAGTTCGCTAGCGCTTTACACAGATACGCAGTATTTT.

The CDR3 loop is CASKPTGSSNQPQHF. DNA of the CDR3: TGTGCCAGCAAGCCCACAGGGTCTAGCAATCAGCCCCAGCATTTT. The chain joins TRBV6-5 to TRBJ1-5; D might be TRBD1 (6 bases). Germline CDR1 is MNHEY and CDR2 is SVGAGI. Between the trimmed V and J ends, which lost 7 bases and 0 bases, there was a span of 13 bases. The CDR3 has 15 amino acids.

This clone was seen a single time. The J gene is TRBJ1-5, the V gene TRBV29-1; 8 nucleotides match TRBD1. This CDR3 spans 12 amino acids. The germline V gene encodes CDR1 SQVTM and CDR2 ANQGSEA. After removal of 4 bases from V and 4 bases from J, the junction contained 0 bases not matched to a gene. The CDR3 DNA sequence: TGCAGCGTTGGACAGGGGAATCAGCCCCAGCATTTT. Amino acids: CSVGQGNQPQHF.

This chain uses TRBV5-5 with TRBJ2-7, with 11 nucleotides matching TRBD1. The CDR3 has 15 residues. Trimming removed 3 bases from V and 1 base from J; junction bases left unmatched: 3. Germline V gives CDR1 SGHKS, CDR2 YYEKEE (reference sequence). The DNA for the CDR3 is TGTGCCAGCAGCTGGGGACAGGGGGATTCCTACGAGCAGTACTTC. This sequence encodes CASSWGQGDSYEQYF.

The chain combines TRBV14 with TRBJ2-7; TRBD1 matches at 10 bases. Germline V gene lookup returns CDR1 SGHDN and CDR2 FVKESK. Trimming cost V 1 base and J 6 bases; bases outside gene matches: 9. This CDR3 has 16 residues. The chain's CDR3 is CASSQGDRGQRGEQYF. Written as DNA, the CDR3 is TGTGCCAGCAGCCAAGGGGACAGGGGACAAAGGGGCGAGCAGTACTTC.

The rearrangement uses TRBV5-1 and TRBJ1-4; no clear D gene. Germline CDR1 and CDR2: SGHRS and YFSETQ. This CDR3 contains 12 residues. The germline V and J ends were trimmed by 4 bases and 8 bases, with 9 bases remaining between them. The CDR3 DNA reads as TGCGCCAGCAGCATCCCCGGGGAAAAACTGTTTTTT. Encoded protein: CASSIPGEKLFF.

This clone appeared a single time. The rearrangement joins TRBV2 to TRBJ1-2, with a possible D match to TRBD1 (5 bases). The V and J ends lost 10 bases and 5 bases respectively, with 20 bases between them. CDR1 and CDR2 (germline): SNHLY, FYNNEI. This CDR3 is 14 amino acids long. CDR3 amino acids: CATSPGGASYGYTF. CDR3 nucleotide sequence: TGTGCCACCTCGCCGGGAGGGGCCTCTTATGGCTACACCTTC.